A selection of T cell receptor beta chains follows, all from one sample in a study of T cells in Graves' hyperthyroidism and ophthalmopathy. Using its own MiXCR run on the multiplex PCR reads, TCRdb lists one record per CDR3 protein. This sample has approximately 480,000 distinct CDR3 sequences, with around 20% found just once. The material sequenced was blood. These receptors were collected from a man between 18 and 29 years old with Graves' hyperthyroidism. The CDR3 runs from the conserved cysteine through the conserved F or W. A D gene is named only where the DNA matches it firmly. Some rows mark clone size as missing; the rest say once, few, many or name a class of expanded clone.

j_call clone_size v_call d_call cdr3_aa cdr3_nt
TRBJ2-7 NA TRBV28 TRBD1 CASSPRDRVGKDEQYF TGTGCCAGCAGTCCCCGGGACAGGGTAGGAAAGGACGAGCAGTACTTC
TRBJ2-7 many TRBV6-2/TRBV6-3 TRBD1 CASSASTGRIYEQYF TGTGCCAGCAGTGCTTCGACAGGGCGAATCTACGAGCAGTACTTC
TRBJ1-3 NA TRBV12-3/TRBV12-4 TRBD1 CASRRRQGTGNTIYF TGTGCCAGCAGACGAAGACAGGGGACTGGAAACACCATATATTTT
TRBJ2-5 many TRBV20-1 NA CSARDGVQETQYF TGCAGTGCTAGGGACGGGGTCCAAGAGACCCAGTACTTC
TRBJ1-5 NA TRBV12-5 NA CASGPGNHQPQHF TGTGCTAGTGGCCCCGGGAATCATCAGCCCCAGCATTTT
TRBJ1-1 NA TRBV6-2/TRBV6-3 NA CASHGRPLPPEAFF TGTGCCAGCCACGGGAGGCCTCTACCCCCCGAAGCTTTCTTT
TRBJ2-7 many TRBV28 NA CASSFWGPSPCEQYF TGTGCCAGCAGTTTTTGGGGGCCATCCCCCTGCGAGCAGTACTTC
TRBJ1-1 many TRBV12-3/TRBV12-4 NA CASSTDSLVTEAFF TGTGCCAGCAGTACAGACAGCCTTGTCACTGAAGCTTTCTTT
TRBJ1-2 many TRBV6-5 NA CASSYPRVDYGYTF TGTGCCAGCAGTTATCCCAGGGTTGACTATGGCTACACCTTC
TRBJ1-2 few TRBV30 NA CAWTPGLEGYTF TGTGCCTGGACCCCAGGTCTGGAGGGCTACACCTTC
TRBJ1-1 many TRBV30 NA CAWMIPMNTEAFF TGTGCCTGGATGATCCCCATGAACACTGAAGCTTTCTTT